Listed here are 18 T cell receptor beta chains from one sample, sequenced in a study of tumor-infiltrating lymphocytes in primary liver carcinoma (dated by TCRdb to between 2016 and 2019). TCRdb lists the instrument as Illumina HiSeq 2500. TCRbeta-specific cDNA was reverse-transcribed from roughly 500 ng total RNA using a constant-region primer and ProtoScript II reverse transcriptase. Three nested multiplex PCR rounds, following a slightly modified ARM-PCR procedure, were used to build the TCRbeta libraries. Multiplex TRBV1-TRBV30 forward primers and a Cbeta reverse primer were used in the first two PCR rounds, each of which was run for around 10 cycles. TCRdb reran the public reads through fastp at Q25 and MiXCR, keeping productive beta chains. Each entry merges the rows of one CDR3 protein and shows their most common DNA and genes. This sample is represented by about 210,000 distinct CDR3 sequences; almost 65% of them were singletons. The biggest ten clones account for 6% to 8.5% of the sample.

Blood RNA was extracted from unsorted whole blood with TRIzol reagent; germline DNA came from the DNeasy Blood & Tissue kit. Sequencing was performed on peripheral blood. The receptor source for this set is a woman in her fifties or sixties with primary liver carcinoma and hepatitis B virus infection.

V gene TRBV6-2 or TRBV6-3 combines with J gene TRBJ2-7; D unresolved. Per germline, CDR1 MNHEY and CDR2 SVGEGT. CDR3 length equals 15 residues. Deletions cut 7 bases from V and 3 bases from J, with 19 bases between. This CDR3 reads CASTFRQARNYEQYF. As DNA, the CDR3 is TGTGCCAGCACCTTTCGACAAGCGCGAAACTACGAGCAGTACTTC.

Worth noting for this clonotype: This may come from a read error, since a much larger clone is one base off. The chain recombines TRBV12-5 with TRBJ2-2; a weak D match, TRBD2 (5 bases). The CDR3 contains 15 residues. From germline, CDR1 is LGHNT and CDR2 FRNRAP. The CDR3 bases are TGTACTAGTGGTTTACCCGGGAAGCCGTTCGGGGAGCTGTTTTTT. Translation gives CTSGLPGKPFGELFF.

The count of this clonotype is one. A much larger clone differs from this one at a single base, so this may be a read error. The chain combines TRBV7-8 with TRBJ1-5, with unresolved D. This CDR3 is 14 amino acids long. Germline V gene data show CDR1 as SGHVS and CDR2 as FQNEAQ. CDR3 in amino acids: CTSSPSRLGQPQHF. In nucleotides, the CDR3 is TGTACCAGCAGCCCTTCACGGTTGGGTCAGCCCCAGCATTTT.

About this clonotype: The germline gene is not matched at one end of the junction; a read error may be the cause. The chain has TRBV6-1 and TRBJ1-2; D remains ambiguous. Germline V gives CDR1 MNHNS, CDR2 SASEGT. This CDR3 is built from 12 residues. CDR3 residues: CVSSDSSYGYTF. The CDR3 DNA is TGTGTCAGCAGTGACTCTTCTTATGGCTACACCTTC.

CDR3 DNA sequence: TGCGCCAGCAGTCGCACCTGGGGCAATTCACCCCTCCACTTT. Translation: CASSRTWGNSPLHF. V usage is TRBV5-1 and J usage is TRBJ1-6; D is possibly TRBD1 (5 bases). Germline lookup yields CDR1 SGHRS and CDR2 YFSETQ. The CDR3 runs 14 residues. Trimming stripped 5 bases from V and 7 bases from J, with 13 bases between.

In this sample, this clonotype turned up once. The CDR3 sequence: CASSLRTIGRGYNEQFF. The CDR3 region has the DNA TGTGCCAGCAGCTTACGTACTATCGGGAGGGGGTACAATGAGCAGTTCTTC. The chain is built from TRBV11-3 and TRBJ2-1, with TRBD2 matching 8 bases. J was trimmed by 4 bases and V by 2 bases; bases with no gene match: 10. Looked up from germline, CDR1 is SGHNT and CDR2 is YENEEA. CDR3 size: 17 residues.

Comment on this clonotype: This clone may be a read error of a much larger clone one base away. The chain uses TRBV6-2 or TRBV6-3 and TRBJ2-7; 10 bases align to TRBD2. Per the germline V gene, CDR1 is MNHEY and CDR2 is SVGEGT. The CDR3 contains 15 residues. CDR3 nucleotides: TGTGCCAGCAGGCCCCTAGCGGGAGCAAACTACGATCAGTACTTC. Amino acid sequence: CASRPLAGANYDQYF.

About this clonotype: The CDR3 end shows no conserved phenylalanine or tryptophan, and so a read error is likely. V and J are TRBV11-2 and TRBJ2-7; 8 bases match TRBD2. CDR1 is SGHAT and CDR2 is FQNNGV in the germline V gene. The CDR3 is made up of 18 amino acids. CDR3 region: CASSLDWVSLAGLYEQYL. Here the CDR3 DNA reads TGCGCCAGCAGCTTAGATTGGGTCAGTCTAGCGGGTCTCTACGAGCAGTACTTA.

The J gene is TRBJ2-3, the V gene TRBV25-1, with TRBD1 as a possible D gene (6 bases). V lost 3 bases, J lost 4 bases, and 11 bases lay in between. This CDR3 contains 14 residues. CDR1 and CDR2 (germline): MGHDK, SYGVNS. CDR3 amino acids: CASSDLPGADTQYF. CDR3 DNA: TGTGCCAGCAGTGATCTACCAGGGGCAGATACGCAGTATTTT.

Comments on this clonotype: A much larger clone sits a single nucleotide away, making a read error possible. The rearrangement links TRBV12-3 or TRBV12-4 to TRBJ2-5; TRBD1 might be the D (6 bases). The CDR3 is made up of 14 amino acids. CDR3 sequence: CASSLVGGGEAQYF. CDR3 DNA: TGTGCCAGCAGTTTAGTTGGGGGCGGAGAGGCCCAGTACTTC.

The V call is TRBV28, the J call TRBJ1-2; D not certain. Trimming took 6 bases from V and 4 from J, leaving 27 bases between them. The CDR3 sequence is 18 residues long. CDR1 MDHEN and CDR2 SYDVKM come from the germline V gene. CDR3 amino acids: CASSPRIGYDRAIYGYTF. The DNA of the CDR3 is TGTGCCAGCAGCCCGCGTATCGGCTACGATCGGGCTATCTATGGCTACACCTTC.

This clonotype was observed many times. The chain has TRBV6-1 and TRBJ1-1; unclear D gene. Per germline, CDR1 MNHNS and CDR2 SASEGT. There are 15 residues in the CDR3. Between the trimmed V and J ends, which lost 10 bases and 0 bases, there was a span of 18 bases. CDR3 DNA sequence: TGTGCCACCGCGCGCGATCGGGCGATGAACACTGAAGCTTTCTTT. The encoded protein is CATARDRAMNTEAFF.

By frequency in the sample, this clonotype is medium-sized. The chain recombines TRBV11-2 with TRBJ2-1; D ambiguous. Trimming stripped 3 bases from V and 1 base from J, with 10 bases between. This CDR3 region has 15 residues. The germline CDR1 and CDR2 sequences are SGHAT and FQNNGV. The CDR3 nucleotides read TGTGCCAGCAGCTTCGGAGTTATGTCCTACAATGAGCAGTTCTTC. As protein: CASSFGVMSYNEQFF. The whole variable domain, remainder taken from reference TRBV11-2 and TRBJ2-1, is EAGVAQSPRYKIIEKRQSVAFWCNPISGHATLYWYQQILGQGPKLLIQFQNNGVVDDSQLPKDRFSAERLKGVDSTLKIQPAKLEDSAVYLCASSFGVMSYNEQFFGPGTRLTVL.

The rearrangement joins TRBV29-1 to TRBJ2-1; D is ambiguous. CDR1 is SQVTM and CDR2 is ANQGSEA in the germline V gene. This CDR3 is 14 amino acids long. The ends were cut back, 1 base at V and 8 bases at J, with 15 bases in the middle. The CDR3 DNA sequence: TGCAGCGTTGAAGGGGATCGGTCGGGCTATGAGCAGTTCTTC. Amino acid sequence: CSVEGDRSGYEQFF.

As for this clonotype: This may be a read error: a much more frequent sequence differs by one nucleotide. V gene TRBV28 combines with J gene TRBJ2-1, with a tentative D call TRBD2 (7 bases). The CDR3 has 15 amino acids. Germline V CDR1 and CDR2: MDHEN, SYDVKM. CDR3 nucleotide sequence: TGTGCCAGCAGTCCCACGAGGGGGAGGGACAATGGGCAGTTCTTC. As protein: CASSPTRGRDNGQFF. The full variable domain, in which reference TRBV28 and TRBJ2-1 provide the parts outside the CDR3, is DVKVTQSSRYLVKRTGEKVFLECVQDMDHENMFWYRQDPGLGLRLIYFSYDVKMKEKGDIPEGYSVSREKKERFSLILESASTNQTSMYLCASSPTRGRDNGQFFGPGTRLTVL.

Worth noting for this clonotype: The junction and the germline gene differ at one end; a read error may be behind it. The rearrangement links TRBV18 to TRBJ2-3; no firm D call. The germline CDR1 and CDR2 sequences are KGHSH and LQKENI. This CDR3 region has 13 residues. The CDR3 bases are TGTGCCAGCTCACCGAGCTTAACGGATATGCAGTATTTT. Protein product: CASSPSLTDMQYF.

Comments on this clonotype: Possible read error: a much larger clone is one base away. The V gene is TRBV29-1, the J gene TRBJ2-3; D unclear. The CDR3 runs to 13 residues. Trimming took off 2 bases at V and 7 bases at J, with 13 bases between the two ends. Germline V gene lookup returns CDR1 SQVTM and CDR2 ANQGSEA. Written as DNA, the CDR3 is TGCAGCGTTGAACGTACGGCGACACATACGCAGTATTTT. Amino acids: CSVERTATHTQYF.

This chain links TRBV6-1 with TRBJ2-1, with D perhaps matching TRBD1 or TRBD2 (6 bases each). Between the trimmed V and J ends, which lost 7 bases and 3 bases, there was a span of 28 bases. The germline V gene has CDR1 MNHNS and CDR2 SASEGT. The CDR3 loop spans 19 amino acids. The CDR3 spells CASKGSRGQLGVFYNEQFF. CDR3 in DNA: TGTGCCAGCAAGGGGTCGCGGGGACAACTAGGGGTGTTCTACAATGAGCAGTTCTTC.